This T cell receptor beta chain was sequenced for a study of identical twins (dated by TCRdb to the mid-2010s). Concerning the study at large: To test whether fetal clonotypes persist, this study deep-sequenced TCR alpha and beta repertoires from monozygotic twins, from unrelated adults of various ages, and from cord blood. To rule out contamination, replicate twin experiments were performed at different times with different library preparation protocols.

The CDR3 runs 13 residues from the cysteine to the phenylalanine. Only CDR3 DNA remains: 39 bases, in frame from the first base. V drops 3 bases and J drops 13 bases, leaving 16 bases in between. The table lists this clonotype with many counts. It has no known antigen specificity. There are no base qualities to consult, and no much larger clone falls within one base. The full study reports these points: Compared with coincidental sharing between unrelated individuals, an excess of low generation-probability sequences was observed among out-of-frame TCR alpha sequences shared between twins. Excess twin sharing in beta out-of-frame sequences was weaker because fewer shared sequences lowered the signal-to-noise ratio. Zero-insertion analyses could be partly confounded by invariant T cells such as MAIT and iNKT, although diverse VJ usage argued against such confounding for most clonotypes. Because the same donors could not be followed over many years, conclusions were based on cross-sectional statistical analysis. In monozygotic twins, recombination models systematically underestimated out-of-frame TCR alpha sharing, but the models matched the sharing seen between unrelated individuals. Fewer insertions were carried by abundant cord blood beta clonotypes, a similar but weaker trend appeared in young adult naive repertoires, and no such trend appeared in memory repertoires.

Only healthy Caucasian donors were included. Three pairs of female monozygotic twins, all aged 18 to 29 years, were included in the twin cohort. Positive isolation kits from Invitrogen were used to isolate CD4+ and CD8+ T cell populations. Libraries were constructed by 5' RACE. Instrument on record: Illumina HiSeq 2000. Template switching introduced a universal primer binding site; the final cDNA contained a unique molecular identifier, enabling accurate counting of TCR cDNA molecules. First-strand cDNA for TCR alpha and beta chains was synthesized from specific primers in the conserved constant-segment region. Each cDNA library was double barcoded, with a SMART-Mk sample barcode plus Illumina barcodes, to control for contamination. TruSeq adapter sequences along with Illumina sample barcodes were introduced in two successive PCR steps. The Illumina HiSeq platform was used with custom primers to sequence TCR alpha and beta cDNA libraries. In the source study's methods: Unique molecular identifiers were extracted from raw reads with MiGEC, and CDR3 positions were determined with MiXCR. For each individual, recombination models were inferred using an EM algorithm with the repgenHMM and IGoR tools. The tcR package in R was used for shared clonotype analysis, with sharing normalized by the product of cloneset sizes. To study raw recombination free of thymic and clonal selection effects, out-of-frame nonproductive sequences were analyzed. The public reads were reanalyzed by TCRdb: fastp trimming at Q25, MiXCR alignment, in-frame beta chains only. Entries are consolidated by CDR3 protein sequence, retaining the most common genes and DNA. These V and J calls originate from TCRdb's pipeline instead of the authors' own analysis. Present in this sample are about 530,000 distinct CDR3 sequences, 20% to 25% of which were seen just once. More than 0.4% of the sample is in the top ten clones.

These sequences were also reported in another study, on yellow fever vaccine responses in identical twins. Taken from the second paper: The authors reported that the T cell response to vaccination in identical twins appeared partly convergent and partly personalized. In the study, vaccine-responding T cell clones were precisely tracked in identical twins.

The sequence was collected from a woman aged 18-29 years in good health. The chain links TRBV12-3 or TRBV12-4 with TRBJ2-1, with the D gene not confidently named. The sample comprised CD4+ T cells sorted from blood. The CDR3 is CASSFTTPRIQFF. The DNA reads as follows: TGTGCCAGCAGTTTTACTACCCCCCGCATACAGTTCTTC.